This T cell receptor beta chain derives from a study of T cell clones after liver transplantation. Looking at the study overall: Immunosuppression withdrawal was tried within 2 years after liver transplantation in this trial.

Between the trimmed V and J ends, which lost 3 bases and 8 bases, there was a span of 19 bases. Germline CDR1 SNHLY, CDR2 FYNNEI. The CDR3 extends over 15 amino acids. Only in-frame clones appear in the TCRdb table, and some are missing; sequencing was by immunoSEQ multiplex PCR. The sample has about 15,000 clones; about nine tenths are singletons. The receptor was isolated from a human donor who received a liver transplant. The rearrangement joins TRBV2 to TRBJ1-2, with D maybe TRBD1 (6 bases). The source was CD8+ T cells from blood, collected before liver transplant. The CDR3 protein is CASSEVLTGAWGYTF. The DNA of the CDR3 is TGTGCCAGCAGTGAGGTTTTGACAGGAGCTTGGGGCTACACCTTC. Using reference TRBV2 and TRBJ1-2 for the parts outside the CDR3, the full variable domain is EPEVTQTPSHQVTQMGQEVILRCVPISNHLYFYWYRQILGQKVEFLVSFYNNEISEKSEIFDDQFSVERPDGSNFTLKIRSTKLEDSAMYFCASSEVLTGAWGYTFGSGTRLTVV.